The entry below describes one T cell receptor (beta chain). Its antigen is currently unknown. V was pared by 7 bases and J by 5 bases, with 19 bases between. The CDR3 is 16 residues long. Germline V gene lookup returns CDR1 SGHDT and CDR2 YYEEEE. This sample is part of a study of shared clonotypes between healthy human individuals. Selected positively for CCR7 and CD45RO-negative, naive CD8 cells excluded terminally differentiated effector memory CD45RA+ cells. Whole-study results and caveats: Naive CD4 clonotype sharing across four donors was about 5%.

Replicate sorted-subset PCRs were loaded with roughly 200 ng DNA, tens of thousands of T cell genomes. Profiled with immunoSEQ multiplex PCR; TCRdb holds only in-frame clones, not every one. Counted here are hundreds of thousands of clones, approximately 95% occurring once; the ten biggest clones make up over 0.1%. The TCR originated in a woman between 25 and 40 years old in good health. Sequenced input: naive CD8+ T cells sorted from blood. The rearrangement links TRBV5-6 to TRBJ2-6; the D is unclear. The CDR3 sequence: CASLALNSRRANVLTF. CDR3 in DNA: TGTGCCAGCTTGGCTCTCAATAGTCGTCGGGCCAACGTCCTGACTTTC.